The 7 T cell receptor beta chains below were found in one sample sequenced in a study of blood T cell repertoires in COVID-19. Measured with immunoSEQ multiplex PCR; TCRdb has only the in-frame clones, and not every one. The table records 220,000 or so clones, 80% to 85% of them present only once. Sample: peripheral blood. Receptor source: a woman aged 60-75 years with acute or convalescent COVID-19.

This chain connects TRBV4-2 to TRBJ1-1, with TRBD1 matching 8 bases. CDR1 is LGHNA and CDR2 is YNFKEQ in the germline V gene. The V segment lost 4 bases and the J segment 5 bases; nucleotides outside the gene matches: 9. The CDR3 runs 15 residues. CDR3 DNA sequence: TGTGCCAGCAGCCGAGGGACAGGAGAGGGGACTGAAGCTTTCTTT. Its translation is CASSRGTGEGTEAFF.

This clone was detected once. The rearrangement links TRBV5-6 to TRBJ2-5; D might be TRBD2 (6 bases). V was shortened by 3 bases and J by 4 bases, with 13 bases between the two germline ends. The germline gives CDR1 SGHDT, CDR2 YYEEEE. This CDR3 spans 14 amino acids. The CDR3 DNA reads as TGTGCCAGCAGCTCGCTAAGGGGAGGAGAGACCCAGTACTTC. Protein product: CASSSLRGGETQYF.

V and J are TRBV30 and TRBJ1-1; unclear D gene. Trimming shortened V by 3 bases and J by 1 base, and 15 bases separated the two germline ends. Looked up from germline, CDR1 is GTSNPN and CDR2 is SVGIG (reference sequence). There are 15 residues in the CDR3. As DNA, the CDR3 is TGTGCCTGGAGATTTGAGGGTCTTAAGAACACTGAAGCTTTCTTT. Translated: CAWRFEGLKNTEAFF.

The V and J genes are TRBV7-9 and TRBJ1-1; no definite D call. This CDR3 is 14 amino acids long. Germline V gives CDR1 SEHNR, CDR2 FQNEAQ (reference sequence). Trimming pared 4 bases from V and 4 bases from J, leaving 13 bases between. The CDR3 is CASSSLSTGTEAFF. CDR3 in DNA: TGTGCCAGCAGCTCCTTATCTACGGGCACTGAAGCTTTCTTT.

The V gene is TRBV21-1, the J gene TRBJ1-5; the D call TRBD1 from the table was never checked on the DNA. TRBV21-1 counts as a pseudogene. CDR3 length: 18 amino acids. CDR3 bases: TGTGCCAGCAGCAAATTGGACAGGGGGCGGTGGGTTGGGCAGCCCCAGCATTTT. Its translation is CASSKLDRGRWVGQPQHF.

CDR3 in amino acids: CASSLLNTEAFF. For the CDR3, the DNA is TGTGCCAGCAGCCTTTTGAACACTGAAGCTTTCTTT. This rearrangement joins TRBV28 to TRBJ1-1; D is ambiguous. This CDR3 is 12 amino acids long. With 6 bases removed from V and 0 bases from J, the gap between germline ends came to 5 bases. Germline lookup yields CDR1 MDHEN and CDR2 SYDVKM.

This clone was recorded only once. The J gene is TRBJ2-2, the V gene TRBV3-1 (or the pseudogene TRBV3-2); 8 bases are a match to TRBD2. The CDR3 has 12 residues. The germline CDR1 and CDR2 sequences are LGHDT and YNNKEL (reference sequence). In nucleotides, the CDR3 is TGTGCGGCCGGGGGGGCAGAAGGGGAGCTGTTTTTT. It yields the protein CAAGGAEGELFF.